This T cell receptor (beta chain) was observed in a study of T cells in Graves' hyperthyroidism and ophthalmopathy. For the study at large: Sampling of peripheral blood happened at initial diagnosis, prior to any treatment. Findings and limits, study-wide: Most thyroid clonotypes expanded above 0.001 were also detected in blood. Model-based prediction identified ophthalmopathy a median around 6.5 months prior to its onset.

Aged 18 to 65, the patients had hyperthyroidism that was newly diagnosed and had lasted under 2 months. This clonotype was observed at least ten times. Its antigen is undetermined. There were TCR beta CDR3 regions amplified from RNA transcripts. Primed by the HTBI set, a first-round RT-PCR was run on the TCR CDR3. TCRdb ran MiXCR on the multiplex PCR reads and lists one entry per CDR3 protein. Among approximately 590,000 distinct CDR3 sequences listed, around a sixth were seen once. The CDR3 contains 12 residues. The V gene's germline CDR1 is SGHTA and CDR2 FQGNSA. V was shortened by 5 bases and J by 5 bases, with 10 bases between the two germline ends.

This TCR was recovered from a woman in her twenties or thirties with Graves' hyperthyroidism. The source material was blood. V is TRBV7-2 and J is TRBJ2-7; D perhaps matches TRBD2 (6 bases). Written as DNA, the CDR3 is TGTGCCAGCAGCCCACTAGCAGACGAGCAGTACTTC. Translated, it gives CASSPLADEQYF. The whole variable domain, filled in from reference TRBV7-2 and TRBJ2-7, reads GAGVSQSPSNKVTEKGKDVELRCDPISGHTALYWYRQSLGQGLEFLIYFQGNSAPDKSGLPSDRFSAERTGGSVSTLTIQRTQQEDSAVYLCASSPLADEQYFGPGTRLTVT.